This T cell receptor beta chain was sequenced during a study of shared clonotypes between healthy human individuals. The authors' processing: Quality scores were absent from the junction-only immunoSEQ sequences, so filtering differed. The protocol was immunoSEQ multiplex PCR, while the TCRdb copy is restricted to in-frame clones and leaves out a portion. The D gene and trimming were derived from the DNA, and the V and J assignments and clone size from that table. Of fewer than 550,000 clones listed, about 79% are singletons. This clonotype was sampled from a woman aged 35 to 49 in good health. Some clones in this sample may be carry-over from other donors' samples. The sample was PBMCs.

The chain's CDR3 is CASSWPSDRYEQYF. CDR3 in DNA: TGTGCCAGCAGCTGGCCCTCGGACAGATACGAGCAGTACTTC. The genes are TRBV7-2 and TRBJ2-7; possibly TRBD1 for D (6 bases). Germline CDR1 reads SGHTA; CDR2 reads FQGNSA. The CDR3 extends over 14 amino acids. The V and J ends lost 4 bases and 4 bases respectively, with 14 bases between them.